A selection of T cell receptor beta chains follows, all from one sample in a study of shared clonotypes between healthy human individuals. This table comes from immunoSEQ multiplex PCR, and its TCRdb copy is limited to in-frame clones, with some not included. Here the sample spans some 2,000,000 clones, roughly 95% being singletons. The source material was naive CD4+ T cells sorted from blood. The source is a man between 18 and 29 years old in good health. Each CDR3 is given with its conserved first and last residue. A D gene is named only where the DNA matches it firmly. Clone size is stated in some rows and not others, as once, few, many or a class when expanded.

TRBJ2-1	TRBV7-9	TRBD1	.	CASSPRQGRGSYNEQFF	TGTGCCAGCAGCCCCCGACAGGGAAGGGGCTCCTACAATGAGCAGTTCTTC
TRBJ1-5	TRBV30	.	once	CAWSVGGRQPQHF	TGTGCCTGGAGTGTTGGGGGGAGGCAGCCCCAGCATTTT
TRBJ2-7	TRBV27	.	.	CASSQIRWGRSYEQYF	TGTGCCAGCAGTCAGATCAGATGGGGGCGCTCGTACGAGCAGTACTTC
TRBJ1-4	TRBV30	.	.	CAWREREKLFF	TGTGCCTGGAGGGAGCGGGAAAAACTGTTTTTT
TRBJ2-7	TRBV5-1	.	.	CASSLADREIYEQYF	TGCGCCAGCAGCTTGGCCGATAGGGAAATTTACGAGCAGTACTTC
TRBJ1-4	TRBV6-5	TRBD1	.	CASSYSTGDWEKLFF	TGTGCCAGCAGTTACTCCACAGGGGATTGGGAAAAACTGTTTTTT
TRBJ2-1	TRBV19	TRBD1	.	CASSMGRGFYNEQFF	TGTGCCAGTAGTATGGGCAGGGGGTTCTACAATGAGCAGTTCTTC
TRBJ2-1	TRBV9	TRBD2	.	CASSVSGSSYNEQFF	TGTGCCAGCAGCGTGAGCGGGAGCTCCTACAATGAGCAGTTCTTC
TRBJ1-1	TRBV6-5	.	.	CASSFWGSTEAFF	TGTGCCAGCAGTTTTTGGGGCAGCACTGAAGCTTTCTTT
TRBJ2-7	TRBV7-2	.	.	CASSSGRGPSEQYF	TGTGCCAGCAGCTCCGGAAGAGGGCCCTCCGAGCAGTACTTC
TRBJ2-3	TRBV30	.	.	CAWSLTTAGRPYF	TGTGCCTGGAGCCTGACTACCGCTGGGCGGCCGTATTTT
TRBJ1-3	TRBV11-1	TRBD1	.	CASSSYLGQARRNTIYF	TGTGCCAGCAGCTCGTACCTCGGACAGGCTCGGAGGAACACCATATATTTT
TRBJ2-7	TRBV2	.	.	CASSDPVNPHEQYF	TGTGCCAGCAGTGATCCTGTAAACCCCCACGAGCAGTACTTC
TRBJ2-3	TRBV27	.	.	CASNAWWGADTQYF	TGTGCCAGCAACGCCTGGTGGGGCGCAGATACGCAGTATTTT
TRBJ1-2	TRBV30	.	.	CAWSPAGQSYGYTF	TGTGCCTGGAGCCCTGCCGGCCAGTCCTATGGCTACACCTTC